The next 27 T cell receptor beta chains were all read from a single sample in a study of T cells in Graves' hyperthyroidism and ophthalmopathy. The investigators amplified TCR beta CDR3 regions from RNA transcripts. A set of HTBI primers served as the primers for a first-round RT-PCR of the TCR CDR3. One entry per CDR3 protein results from TCRdb running MiXCR on the multiplex PCR reads. Of hundreds of thousands of distinct CDR3 sequences in the sample, about 15% were seen once. The source material was blood. These receptors were collected from a woman aged 18-29 years with Graves' hyperthyroidism that later progressed to Graves' ophthalmopathy.

This clonotype was seen at least ten times. The chain carries TRBV10-3 and TRBJ1-1; D gene ambiguous. The CDR3 extends over 14 amino acids. CDR1 is ENHRY and CDR2 is SYGVKD in the germline V gene. V lost 5 bases and J lost 0, with 10 bases in between. The chain's CDR3 is CAISLTEMNTEAFF. The CDR3 DNA reads TGTGCCATCAGTCTAACGGAGATGAACACTGAAGCTTTCTTT.

The table lists this clonotype with many counts. The chain carries TRBV28 and TRBJ2-7; 11 bases are shared with TRBD2. Germline V gives CDR1 MDHEN, CDR2 SYDVKM. The CDR3 is 14 residues long. The junction had 9 bases not matched to a gene; V was cut back by 7 bases and J by 7 bases. CDR3 sequence: CASTQLAGVREQYF. The CDR3 coding sequence is TGTGCCAGCACCCAACTAGCGGGAGTGCGAGAGCAGTACTTC.

This clonotype was detected many times. V and J are TRBV6-1 and TRBJ2-7; 8 bases are shared with TRBD1. J was trimmed by 3 bases and V by 8 bases; bases with no gene match: 6. Per germline, CDR1 MNHNS and CDR2 SASEGT. The CDR3 sequence is 13 residues long. The CDR3 region is CASGGQGNYEQYF. CDR3 sequence (DNA): TGTGCCAGCGGTGGACAGGGCAACTACGAGCAGTACTTC.

This clonotype was observed many times. The chain uses TRBV11-2 and TRBJ2-3, with a tentative D call TRBD1 (5 bases). This CDR3 has 12 amino acids. V dropped 8 bases and J dropped 2 bases, with 8 bases sitting between them. Germline CDR1 reads SGHAT; CDR2 reads FQNNGV. The CDR3 coding sequence is TGTGCCAGCCAGGGATCCACAGATACGCAGTATTTT. Amino acid sequence: CASQGSTDTQYF.

This clonotype was picked up one time. The rearrangement links TRBV20-1 to TRBJ2-3, with a weak D call TRBD2 (6 bases). The length of the CDR3 is 16 residues. Germline CDR1 DFQATT, CDR2 SNEGSKA (reference sequence). The V and J ends lost 2 bases and 8 bases respectively, with 23 bases between them. The CDR3 loop is CSARSFSGGNQITQYF. The CDR3 DNA is TGCAGTGCTAGATCCTTTAGCGGAGGCAATCAGATTACGCAGTATTTT.

This clonotype was seen many times. The chain joins TRBV28 to TRBJ2-7; D possibly matches TRBD1 or TRBD2 (5 bases each). Germline V CDR1 and CDR2: MDHEN, SYDVKM. The CDR3 loop spans 16 amino acids. V was cut by 4 bases and J by 3 bases, with 19 bases left in between. CDR3 amino acids: CASSSPPPGRLYEQYF. The DNA of the CDR3 is TGTGCCAGCAGTTCCCCACCTCCGGGACGCCTCTACGAGCAGTACTTC.

The table lists this clonotype with many counts. The V and J genes are TRBV6-1 and TRBJ2-2, with 7 bases fitting TRBD1. V lost 6 bases, J lost 3 bases, and 7 bases stayed unmatched. The CDR3 loop spans 15 amino acids. Germline CDR1 is MNHNS and CDR2 is SASEGT. The CDR3 DNA reads TGTGCCAGCAGCCGAGGGGGCGCGGACACCGGGGAGCTGTTTTTT. It yields the protein CASSRGGADTGELFF.

This clonotype was observed many times. J is TRBJ2-7 and V is TRBV29-1; unclear D gene. The germline V gene has CDR1 SQVTM and CDR2 ANQGSEA. The V end lost 2 bases, the J end lost 2 bases, and 10 bases lay between the germline ends. The CDR3 is made up of 13 amino acids. The CDR3 coding sequence is TGCAGCGTTGAATCAGATTTCGCCTACGAGCAGTACTTC. Translation gives CSVESDFAYEQYF.

This clonotype showed up many times. CDR3 protein: CASRVVSASSYEQYF. The CDR3 region has the DNA TGTGCCAGCAGGGTGGTTAGCGCTAGCTCCTACGAGCAGTACTTC. This chain connects TRBV28 to TRBJ2-7; TRBD2 is a possible D gene (5 bases). CDR3 size: 15 residues. The germline gives CDR1 MDHEN, CDR2 SYDVKM. Deletions cut 6 bases from V and 0 bases from J, with 15 bases between.

This clonotype has more than one count but fewer than ten. This rearrangement joins TRBV4-1 to TRBJ2-1, with unresolved D. Germline V gene data show CDR1 as MGHRA and CDR2 as YSYEKL. The ends were cut back, 1 base at V and 9 bases at J, with 7 bases in the middle. The CDR3 is 12 residues long. CDR3 bases: TGCGCCAGCAGCCAAGTAGAAGGTGAGCAGTTCTTC. This sequence encodes CASSQVEGEQFF.

The V and J genes are TRBV28 and TRBJ1-1; D might be TRBD1 (5 bases). The CDR3 length is 16 residues. V lost 2 bases and J 3 bases, leaving 16 bases between the germline ends. Germline assignment: CDR1 MDHEN and CDR2 SYDVKM. Here the CDR3 reads CASSLRGWGEDTEAFF. In DNA form, the CDR3 reads TGTGCCAGCAGTTTACGGGGGTGGGGTGAGGACACTGAAGCTTTCTTT.

The V call is TRBV5-1, the J call TRBJ2-2, with 13 bases matching TRBD2. The junction had 5 bases not matched to a gene; V was cut back by 3 bases and J by 6 bases. The CDR3 totals 16 residues. Germline V gene data show CDR1 as SGHRS and CDR2 as YFSETQ. The CDR3 spells CASSWTSGRSSGELFF. For the CDR3, the DNA is TGCGCCAGCAGCTGGACTAGCGGGAGAAGTTCCGGGGAGCTGTTTTTT. The full variable domain, its missing parts supplied by reference TRBV5-1 and TRBJ2-2, is KAGVTQTPRYLIKTRGQQVTLSCSPISGHRSVSWYQQTPGQGLQFLFEYFSETQRNKGNFPGRFSGRQFSNSRSEMNVSTLELGDSALYLCASSWTSGRSSGELFFGEGSRLTVL.

This clonotype appeared many times. CDR3 sequence (DNA): TGTGCCAGCAGCTTAGCCAGGGACTATGGCTACACCTTC. Translated: CASSLARDYGYTF. The gene calls are TRBV11-2 and TRBJ1-2; tentatively, D is TRBD1 (5 bases). The CDR3 totals 13 residues. V lost 1 base to trimming and J lost 3 bases, with 6 bases between them. CDR1 and CDR2 (germline): SGHAT, FQNNGV.

This clonotype was counted many times. This chain joins TRBV28 and TRBJ1-5; perhaps TRBD1 as D (6 bases). The CDR3 contains 14 residues. V gave up 5 bases and J gave up 10 bases, with 18 bases separating them. Germline-derived CDR1 and CDR2 are MDHEN and SYDVKM. Here the CDR3 DNA reads TGTGCCAGCAGTCCCCAGGGGTCGCTTCGCCCCCAGCATTTT. As protein: CASSPQGSLRPQHF. The full variable domain, rest sourced from reference TRBV28 and TRBJ1-5, is DVKVTQSSRYLVKRTGEKVFLECVQDMDHENMFWYRQDPGLGLRLIYFSYDVKMKEKGDIPEGYSVSREKKERFSLILESASTNQTSMYLCASSPQGSLRPQHFGDGTRLSIL.

This clonotype was observed many times. This rearrangement joins TRBV6-1 to TRBJ1-1; 11 nucleotides align to TRBD1. The CDR3 totals 14 residues. Germline V gene lookup returns CDR1 MNHNS and CDR2 SASEGT. Trimming removed 6 bases from V and 10 bases from J; junction bases left unmatched: 10. CDR3 DNA: TGTGCCAGCAGCAAGGACAGGGGGCTGAATGTAGCTTTCTTT. Amino acid sequence: CASSKDRGLNVAFF.

Ten or more counts support this clonotype. The chain has TRBV20-1 and TRBJ2-3; 10 bases map to TRBD2. This CDR3 has 15 amino acids. The V gene's germline CDR1 is DFQATT and CDR2 SNEGSKA (reference sequence). The trim removed 1 base at V and 3 bases at J, leaving 4 bases unmatched. For the CDR3, the DNA is TGCAGTGCTAGAGCCAGACTAGCGGGTACAGATACGCAGTATTTT. It encodes CSARARLAGTDTQYF.

V and J are TRBV10-3 and TRBJ2-5; 12 bases fit TRBD2. Germline V gene lookup returns CDR1 ENHRY and CDR2 SYGVKD. V lost 3 bases and J lost 5; bases outside the gene matches: 4. The CDR3 runs 15 residues. CDR3 amino acids: CAISDSLAGGETQYF. In nucleotides, the CDR3 is TGTGCCATCAGTGATAGTCTAGCGGGAGGGGAGACCCAGTACTTC.

This clonotype was seen a few times. The V gene is TRBV6-1, the J gene TRBJ1-2; D is uncertain. V was clipped by 3 bases and J by 3 bases, with 11 bases between them. CDR1 and CDR2 (germline): MNHNS, SASEGT. The CDR3 has 14 residues. The CDR3 DNA sequence: TGTGCCAGCAGTGAGTTAAGGATAGACTATGGCTACACCTTC. It yields the protein CASSELRIDYGYTF.

This clonotype was detected many times. The chain recombines TRBV12-3 or TRBV12-4 with TRBJ1-2; perhaps TRBD1 as D (5 bases). This CDR3 comprises 14 residues. The V end was cut by 7 bases, the J end by 1 base, with 13 bases between. CDR3 amino acids: CASNHDSLNYGYTF. The DNA for the CDR3 is TGTGCCAGCAACCACGACAGCCTTAACTATGGCTACACCTTC.

This clonotype was counted many times. V gene TRBV7-2 combines with J gene TRBJ2-1; the D call may be TRBD1 or TRBD2 (5 bases each). Trimming pared 1 base from V and 3 bases from J, leaving 10 bases between. The length of the CDR3 is 15 residues. CDR1 and CDR2 from the germline V gene are SGHTA and FQGNSA. CDR3 sequence reads: CASSLGGVYYNEQFF. The CDR3 coding sequence is TGTGCCAGCAGCTTAGGAGGGGTCTACTACAATGAGCAGTTCTTC.

This clonotype appeared many times. J is TRBJ2-3 and V is TRBV28; D ambiguous. The CDR3 runs to 12 residues. With 7 bases removed from V and 0 bases from J, the gap between germline ends came to 5 bases. From germline, CDR1 is MDHEN and CDR2 SYDVKM. CDR3 residues: CASTGSTDTQYF. The CDR3 DNA is TGTGCCAGCACAGGCAGCACAGATACGCAGTATTTT. Supplemented by reference TRBV28 and TRBJ2-3, the full variable domain reads DVKVTQSSRYLVKRTGEKVFLECVQDMDHENMFWYRQDPGLGLRLIYFSYDVKMKEKGDIPEGYSVSREKKERFSLILESASTNQTSMYLCASTGSTDTQYFGPGTRLTVL.

This clonotype was detected many times. The V gene is TRBV7-9, the J gene TRBJ2-5; D is unresolved. This CDR3 comprises 14 residues. CDR1 and CDR2 (germline): SEHNR, FQNEAQ (reference sequence). Trimming took 5 bases from V and 5 from J, leaving 15 bases between them. The CDR3 protein is CASSPKDPLETQYF. Written as DNA, the CDR3 is TGTGCCAGCAGCCCCAAGGACCCGTTGGAGACCCAGTACTTC.

This clonotype was seen at least ten times. The chain employs TRBV6-2 or TRBV6-3 and TRBJ1-2; 7 bases map to TRBD1. V lost 6 bases, J lost 0 bases, and 1 base stayed unmatched. CDR3 length: 13 residues. The germline V gene has CDR1 MNHEY and CDR2 SVGEGT. CDR3 amino acids: CASRDRPNYGYTF. The DNA for the CDR3 is TGTGCCAGCAGGGACAGGCCTAACTATGGCTACACCTTC.

V usage is TRBV6-1 and J usage is TRBJ2-5, with TRBD2 matching over 11 bases. The V gene's germline CDR1 is MNHNS and CDR2 SASEGT. The CDR3 is 13 amino acids. The V and J ends lost 7 bases and 7 bases, in that order; junction bases with no gene match: 5. CDR3 DNA: TGTGCCAGCACTCTAGCGGGGGGCGGGACCCAGTACTTC. Protein sequence: CASTLAGGGTQYF.

This clonotype was counted at least ten times. The chain employs TRBV7-6 and TRBJ2-1; weak D call: TRBD2 (5 bases). Trimming took 2 bases from V and 9 from J, leaving 14 bases between them. The CDR3 has 14 amino acids. The germline CDR1 and CDR2 sequences are SGHVS and FNYEAQ. Here the CDR3 DNA reads TGTGCCAGCAGCTTATCTAGCATCCTCGGTGAGCAGTTCTTC. Amino acid sequence: CASSLSSILGEQFF. Based on the CDR3 plus reference TRBV7-6 and TRBJ2-1, the full variable domain is GAGVSQSPRYKVTKRGQDVALRCDPISGHVSLYWYRQALGQGPEFLTYFNYEAQQDKSGLPNDRFSAERPEGSISTLTIQRTEQRDSAMYRCASSLSSILGEQFFGPGTRLTVL.

The chain recombines TRBV6-6 with TRBJ1-2; 7 nucleotides align to TRBD1. With V trimmed by 0 bases and J by 4 bases, 8 bases remained unmatched. CDR3 length: 16 amino acids. Germline CDR1 and CDR2: MNHNY and SVGAGI (reference sequence). In DNA, the CDR3 is TGTGCCAGCAGTTACTCCGTGACAGGGTCCCCCTATGGCTACACCTTC. Protein sequence: CASSYSVTGSPYGYTF.

This clonotype came up many times. The chain's CDR3 is CATQTRLNQDNEQFF. In DNA form, the CDR3 reads TGTGCCACCCAGACTAGACTCAACCAAGACAATGAGCAGTTCTTC. The chain carries TRBV27 and TRBJ2-1, with D maybe TRBD2 (6 bases). From germline, CDR1 is MNHEY and CDR2 SMNVEV (reference sequence). The CDR3 covers 15 residues. Trimming shortened V by 10 bases and J by 5 bases, and 21 bases separated the two germline ends.